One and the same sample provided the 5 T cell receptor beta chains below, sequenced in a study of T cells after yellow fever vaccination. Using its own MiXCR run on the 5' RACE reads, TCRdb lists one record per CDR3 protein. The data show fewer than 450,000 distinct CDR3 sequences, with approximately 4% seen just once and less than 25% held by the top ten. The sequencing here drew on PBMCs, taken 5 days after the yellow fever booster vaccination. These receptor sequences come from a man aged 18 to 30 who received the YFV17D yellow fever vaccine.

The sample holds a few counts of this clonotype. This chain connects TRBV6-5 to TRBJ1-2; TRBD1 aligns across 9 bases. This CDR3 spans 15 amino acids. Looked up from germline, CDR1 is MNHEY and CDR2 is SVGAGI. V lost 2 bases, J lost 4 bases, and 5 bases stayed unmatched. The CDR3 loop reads CASSYDGQGTYGYTF. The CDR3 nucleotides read TGTGCCAGCAGTTACGATGGACAGGGGACCTATGGCTACACCTTC.

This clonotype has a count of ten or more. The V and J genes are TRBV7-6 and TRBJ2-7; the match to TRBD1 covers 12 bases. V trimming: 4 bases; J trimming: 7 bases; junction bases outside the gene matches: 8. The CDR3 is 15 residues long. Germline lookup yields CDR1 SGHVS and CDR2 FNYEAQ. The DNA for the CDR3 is TGTGCCAGCAGCTCCGGGGGACAGGGGGCATGGGAGCAGTACTTC. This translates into CASSSGGQGAWEQYF.

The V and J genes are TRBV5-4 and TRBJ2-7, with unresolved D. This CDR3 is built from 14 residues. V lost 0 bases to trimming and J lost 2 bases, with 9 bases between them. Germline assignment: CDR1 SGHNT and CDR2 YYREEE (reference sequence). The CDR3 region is CASSLGQAPYEQYV. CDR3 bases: TGTGCCAGCAGCTTGGGTCAAGCGCCCTACGAGCAGTACGTC.

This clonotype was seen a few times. In nucleotides, the CDR3 is TGCGCCAGCAGCCGGACAGCTTTTGAGACCCAGTACTTC. Its protein product is CASSRTAFETQYF. The gene calls are TRBV4-3 and TRBJ2-5; D is possibly TRBD1 (6 bases). V was pared by 4 bases and J by 5 bases, with 11 bases between. Germline V lookup: CDR1 LGHNA, CDR2 YSLEER. This CDR3 is 13 amino acids long.

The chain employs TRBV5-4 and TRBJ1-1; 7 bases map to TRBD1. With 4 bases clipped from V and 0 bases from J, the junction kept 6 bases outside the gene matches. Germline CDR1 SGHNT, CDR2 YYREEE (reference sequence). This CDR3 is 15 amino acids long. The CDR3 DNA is TGTGCCAGCAGCCCCATAGACAGGGTGAACACTGAAGCTTTCTTT. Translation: CASSPIDRVNTEAFF.